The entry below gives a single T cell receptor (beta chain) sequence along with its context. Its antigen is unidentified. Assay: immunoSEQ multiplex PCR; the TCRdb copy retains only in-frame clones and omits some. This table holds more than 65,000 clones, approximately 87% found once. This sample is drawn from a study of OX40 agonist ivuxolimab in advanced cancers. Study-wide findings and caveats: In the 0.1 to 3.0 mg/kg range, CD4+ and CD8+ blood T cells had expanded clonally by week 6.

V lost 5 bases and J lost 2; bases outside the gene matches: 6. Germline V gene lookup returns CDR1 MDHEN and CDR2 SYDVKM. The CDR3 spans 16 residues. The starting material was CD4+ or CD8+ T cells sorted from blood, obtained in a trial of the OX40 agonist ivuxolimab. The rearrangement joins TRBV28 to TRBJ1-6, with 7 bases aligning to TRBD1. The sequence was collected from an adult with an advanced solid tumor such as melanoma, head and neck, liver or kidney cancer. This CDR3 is CASSPPDRPYNSPLHF. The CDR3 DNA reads TGTGCCAGCAGTCCTCCGGACAGGCCCTATAATTCACCCCTCCACTTT.